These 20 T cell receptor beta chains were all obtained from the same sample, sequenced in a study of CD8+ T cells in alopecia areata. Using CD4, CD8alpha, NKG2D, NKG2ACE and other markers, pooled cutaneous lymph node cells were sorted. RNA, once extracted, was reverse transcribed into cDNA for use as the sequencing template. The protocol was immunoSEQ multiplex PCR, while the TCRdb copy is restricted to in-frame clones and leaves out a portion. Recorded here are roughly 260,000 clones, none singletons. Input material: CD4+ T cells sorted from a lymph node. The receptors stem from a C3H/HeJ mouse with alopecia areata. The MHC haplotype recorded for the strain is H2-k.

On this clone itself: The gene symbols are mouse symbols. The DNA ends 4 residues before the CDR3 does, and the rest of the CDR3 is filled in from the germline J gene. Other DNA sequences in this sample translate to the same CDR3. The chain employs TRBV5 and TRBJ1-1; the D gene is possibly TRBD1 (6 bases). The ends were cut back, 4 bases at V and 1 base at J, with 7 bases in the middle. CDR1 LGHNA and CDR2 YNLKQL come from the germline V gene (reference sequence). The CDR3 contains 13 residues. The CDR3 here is CASSLGQNTEVFF. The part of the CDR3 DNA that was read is TGTGCCAGCAGCCTGGGACAAAACACA.

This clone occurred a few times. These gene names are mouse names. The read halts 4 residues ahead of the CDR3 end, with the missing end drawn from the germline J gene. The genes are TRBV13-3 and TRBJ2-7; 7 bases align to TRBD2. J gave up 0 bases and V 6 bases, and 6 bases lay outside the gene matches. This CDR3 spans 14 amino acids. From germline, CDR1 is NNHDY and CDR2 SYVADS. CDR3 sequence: CASNDWVLSYEQYF. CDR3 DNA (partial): TGTGCCAGCAACGACTGGGTGCTCTCCTAT.

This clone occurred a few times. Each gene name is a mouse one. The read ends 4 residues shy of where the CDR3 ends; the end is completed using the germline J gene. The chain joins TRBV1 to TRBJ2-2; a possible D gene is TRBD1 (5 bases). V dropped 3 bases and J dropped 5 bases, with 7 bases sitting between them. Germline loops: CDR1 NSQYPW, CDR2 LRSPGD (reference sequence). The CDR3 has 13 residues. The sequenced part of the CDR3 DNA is TGCACCTGCAGTGCGACAGAAACCGGG. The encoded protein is CTCSATETG. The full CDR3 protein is CTCSATETGQLYF.

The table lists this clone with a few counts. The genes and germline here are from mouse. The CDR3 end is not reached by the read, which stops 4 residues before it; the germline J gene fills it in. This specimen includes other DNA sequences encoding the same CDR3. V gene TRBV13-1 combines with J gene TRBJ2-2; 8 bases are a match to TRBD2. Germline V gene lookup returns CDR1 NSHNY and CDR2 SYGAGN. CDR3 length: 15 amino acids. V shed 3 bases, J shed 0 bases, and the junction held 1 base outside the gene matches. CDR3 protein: CASSAGGSNTGQLYF. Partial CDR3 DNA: TGTGCCAGCAGTGCTGGGGGGTCAAACACCGGG.

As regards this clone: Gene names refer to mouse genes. The CDR3 bases that were read are TGTGCCAGCAGTGTCACTGGGGGA. This sequence encodes CASSVTGG. The whole CDR3 sequence is CASSVTGGEVFF. This chain joins TRBV13-1 and TRBJ1-1; tentatively, D is TRBD1 (5 bases). The DNA ends 4 residues before the CDR3 does, and the rest of the CDR3 is filled in from the germline J gene. The CDR3 covers 12 residues. CDR1 and CDR2 from the germline V gene are NSHNY and SYGAGN.

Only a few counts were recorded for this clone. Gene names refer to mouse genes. Partial CDR3 DNA: TGTGCCAGCAGTGATGGGACTGGGGGCTCTGCT. It encodes CASSDGTGGSA. The CDR3, in full, reads CASSDGTGGSAEQFF. The chain has TRBV13-1 and TRBJ2-1, with TRBD2 matching over 10 bases. The read ends 4 residues early relative to the CDR3; the germline J gene fills the gap. The V gene end was trimmed by 0 bases and the J gene end by 6 bases; junction bases not matched to a gene: 3. Germline CDR1 and CDR2: NSHNY and SYGAGN. CDR3 length equals 15 residues.

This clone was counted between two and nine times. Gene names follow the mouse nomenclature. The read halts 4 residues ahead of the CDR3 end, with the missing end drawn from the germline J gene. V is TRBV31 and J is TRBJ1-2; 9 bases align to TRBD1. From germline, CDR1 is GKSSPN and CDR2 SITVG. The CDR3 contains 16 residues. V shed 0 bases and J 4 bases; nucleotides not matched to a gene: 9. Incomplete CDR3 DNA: TGTGCCTGGAGTCTAGAGGACAGGGGAGAAAGCTCC. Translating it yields CAWSLEDRGESS. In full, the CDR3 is CAWSLEDRGESSDYTF. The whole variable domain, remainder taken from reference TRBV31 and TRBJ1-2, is AQTIHQWPVAEIKAVGSPLSLGCTIKGKSSPNLYWYWQATGGTLQQLFYSITVGQVESVVQLNLSASRPKDDQFILSTEKLLLSHSGFYLCAWSLEDRGESSDYTFGSGTRLLVI.

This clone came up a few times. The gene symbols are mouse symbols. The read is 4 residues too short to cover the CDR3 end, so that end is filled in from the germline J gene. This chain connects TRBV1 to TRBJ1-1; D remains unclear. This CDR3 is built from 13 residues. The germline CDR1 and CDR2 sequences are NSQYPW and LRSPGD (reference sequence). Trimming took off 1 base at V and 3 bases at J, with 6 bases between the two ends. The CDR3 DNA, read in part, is TGCACCTGCAGTGCAGTTCAGGACACA. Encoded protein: CTCSAVQDT. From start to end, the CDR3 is CTCSAVQDTEVFF.

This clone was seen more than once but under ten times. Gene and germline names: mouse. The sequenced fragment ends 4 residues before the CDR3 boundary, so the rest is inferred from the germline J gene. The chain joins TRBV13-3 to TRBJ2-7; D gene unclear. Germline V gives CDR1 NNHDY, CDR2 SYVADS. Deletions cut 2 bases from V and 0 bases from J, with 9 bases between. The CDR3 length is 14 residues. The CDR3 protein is CASSDRHISYEQYF. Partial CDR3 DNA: TGTGCCAGCAGTGACCGACACATCTCCTAT.

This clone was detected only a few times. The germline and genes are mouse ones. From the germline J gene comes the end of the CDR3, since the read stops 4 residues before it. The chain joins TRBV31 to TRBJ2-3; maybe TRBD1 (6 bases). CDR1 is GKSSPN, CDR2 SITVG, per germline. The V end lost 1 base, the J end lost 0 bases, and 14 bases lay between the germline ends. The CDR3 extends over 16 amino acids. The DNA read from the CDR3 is TGTGCCTGGAGTCGGGGTGCAGGGGATAGTGCAGAA. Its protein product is CAWSRGAGDSAE. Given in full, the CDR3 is CAWSRGAGDSAETLYF.

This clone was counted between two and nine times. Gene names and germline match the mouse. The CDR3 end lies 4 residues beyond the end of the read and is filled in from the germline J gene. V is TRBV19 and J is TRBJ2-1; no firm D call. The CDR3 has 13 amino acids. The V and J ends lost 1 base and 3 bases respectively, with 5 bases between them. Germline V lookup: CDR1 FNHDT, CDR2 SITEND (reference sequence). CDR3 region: CASSIKGYAEQFF. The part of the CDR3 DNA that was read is TGTGCCAGCAGTATAAAGGGCTATGCT.

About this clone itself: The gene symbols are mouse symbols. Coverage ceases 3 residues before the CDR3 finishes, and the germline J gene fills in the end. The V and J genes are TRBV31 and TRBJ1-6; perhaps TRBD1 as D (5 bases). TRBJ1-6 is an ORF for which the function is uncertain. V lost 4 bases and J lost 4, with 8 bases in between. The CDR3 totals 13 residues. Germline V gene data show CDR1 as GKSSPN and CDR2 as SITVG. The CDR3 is CAWTWGYNSPLYF. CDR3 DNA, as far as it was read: TGTGCCTGGACGTGGGGGTATAATTCGCCC.

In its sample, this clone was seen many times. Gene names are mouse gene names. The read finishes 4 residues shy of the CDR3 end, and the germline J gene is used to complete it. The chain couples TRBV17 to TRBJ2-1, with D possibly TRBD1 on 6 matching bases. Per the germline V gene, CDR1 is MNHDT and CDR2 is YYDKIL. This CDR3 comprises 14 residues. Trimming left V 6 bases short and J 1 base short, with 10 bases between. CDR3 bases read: TGTGCTAGCAGCTACAGGGAGAACTATGCT. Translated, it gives CASSYRENYA. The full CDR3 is CASSYRENYAEQFF.

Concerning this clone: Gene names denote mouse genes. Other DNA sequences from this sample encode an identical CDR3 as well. The CDR3 sequence is CASSILGQQDTQYF. The DNA read from the CDR3 is TGTGCCAGCAGTATACTCGGACAGCAAGAC. The chain uses TRBV19 and TRBJ2-5; D possibly corresponds to TRBD1 (6 bases). The read ends 4 residues early relative to the CDR3; the germline J gene fills the gap. The CDR3 has 14 residues. The V and J ends lost 1 base and 3 bases respectively, with 9 bases between them. Germline values: CDR1 FNHDT, CDR2 SITEND (reference sequence).

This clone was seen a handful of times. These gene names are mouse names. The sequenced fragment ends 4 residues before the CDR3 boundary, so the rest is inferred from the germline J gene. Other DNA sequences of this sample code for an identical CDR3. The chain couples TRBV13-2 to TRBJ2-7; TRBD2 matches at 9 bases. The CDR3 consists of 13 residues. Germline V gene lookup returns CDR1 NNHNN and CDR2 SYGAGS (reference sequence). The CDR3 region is CASGGTGEYEQYF. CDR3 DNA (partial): TGTGCCAGCGGTGGGACTGGGGAATAT.

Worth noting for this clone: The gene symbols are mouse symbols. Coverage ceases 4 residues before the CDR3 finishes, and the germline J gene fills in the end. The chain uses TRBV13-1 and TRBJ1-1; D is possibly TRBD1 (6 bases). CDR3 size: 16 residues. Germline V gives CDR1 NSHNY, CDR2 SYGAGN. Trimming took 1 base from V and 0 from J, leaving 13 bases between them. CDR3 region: CASSDPLGQSNTEVFF. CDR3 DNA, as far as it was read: TGTGCCAGCAGTGATCCCCTCGGACAGTCAAACACA.

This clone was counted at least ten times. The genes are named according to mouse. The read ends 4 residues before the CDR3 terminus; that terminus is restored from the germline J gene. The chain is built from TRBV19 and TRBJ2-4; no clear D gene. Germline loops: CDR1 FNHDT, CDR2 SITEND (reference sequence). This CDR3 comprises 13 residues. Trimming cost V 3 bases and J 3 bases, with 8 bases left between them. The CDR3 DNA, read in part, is TGTGCCAGCAGTACTGGCTGGCAAAAC. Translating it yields CASSTGWQN. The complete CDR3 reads CASSTGWQNTLYF.

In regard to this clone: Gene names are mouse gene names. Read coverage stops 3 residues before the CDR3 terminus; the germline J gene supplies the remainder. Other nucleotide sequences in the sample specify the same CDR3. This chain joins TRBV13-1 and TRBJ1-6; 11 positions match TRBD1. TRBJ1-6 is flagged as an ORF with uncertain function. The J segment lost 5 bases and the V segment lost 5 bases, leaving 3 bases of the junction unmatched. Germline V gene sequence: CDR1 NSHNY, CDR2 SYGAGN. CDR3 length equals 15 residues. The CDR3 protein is CASSGTGGNNSPLYF. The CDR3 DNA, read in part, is TGTGCCAGCAGCGGGACAGGGGGGAATAATTCGCCC.

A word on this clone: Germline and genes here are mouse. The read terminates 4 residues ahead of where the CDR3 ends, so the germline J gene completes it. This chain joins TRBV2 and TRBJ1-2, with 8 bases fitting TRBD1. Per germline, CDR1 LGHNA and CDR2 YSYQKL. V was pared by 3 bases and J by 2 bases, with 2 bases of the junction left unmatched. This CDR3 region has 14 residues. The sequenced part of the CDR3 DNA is TGTGCCAGCAGCCAGGCAGGGGGCAACTCC. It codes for CASSQAGGNS. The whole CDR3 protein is CASSQAGGNSDYTF.

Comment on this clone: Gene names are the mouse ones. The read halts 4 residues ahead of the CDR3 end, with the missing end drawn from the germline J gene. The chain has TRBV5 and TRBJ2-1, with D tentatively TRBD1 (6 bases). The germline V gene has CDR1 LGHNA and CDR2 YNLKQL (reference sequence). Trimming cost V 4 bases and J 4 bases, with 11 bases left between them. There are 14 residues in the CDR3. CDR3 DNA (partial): TGTGCCAGCAGCCCGGGACAAAAATATGCT. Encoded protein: CASSPGQKYA. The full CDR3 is CASSPGQKYAEQFF.